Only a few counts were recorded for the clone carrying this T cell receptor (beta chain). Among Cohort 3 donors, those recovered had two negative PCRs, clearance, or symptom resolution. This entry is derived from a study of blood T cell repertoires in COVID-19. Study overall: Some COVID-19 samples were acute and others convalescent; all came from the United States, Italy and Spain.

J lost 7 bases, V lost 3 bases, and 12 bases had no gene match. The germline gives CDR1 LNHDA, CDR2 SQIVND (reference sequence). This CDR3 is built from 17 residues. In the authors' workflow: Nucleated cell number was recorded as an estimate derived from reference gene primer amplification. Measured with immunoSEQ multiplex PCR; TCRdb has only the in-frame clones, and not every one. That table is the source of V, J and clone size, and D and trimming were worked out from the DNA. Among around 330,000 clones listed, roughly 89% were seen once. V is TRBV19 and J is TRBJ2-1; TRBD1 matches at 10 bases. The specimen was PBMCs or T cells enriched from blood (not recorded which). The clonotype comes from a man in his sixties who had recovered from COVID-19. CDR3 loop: CASSISFWDRGGNEQFF. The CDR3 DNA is TGTGCCAGTAGTATCTCATTTTGGGACAGGGGTGGGAATGAGCAGTTCTTC.